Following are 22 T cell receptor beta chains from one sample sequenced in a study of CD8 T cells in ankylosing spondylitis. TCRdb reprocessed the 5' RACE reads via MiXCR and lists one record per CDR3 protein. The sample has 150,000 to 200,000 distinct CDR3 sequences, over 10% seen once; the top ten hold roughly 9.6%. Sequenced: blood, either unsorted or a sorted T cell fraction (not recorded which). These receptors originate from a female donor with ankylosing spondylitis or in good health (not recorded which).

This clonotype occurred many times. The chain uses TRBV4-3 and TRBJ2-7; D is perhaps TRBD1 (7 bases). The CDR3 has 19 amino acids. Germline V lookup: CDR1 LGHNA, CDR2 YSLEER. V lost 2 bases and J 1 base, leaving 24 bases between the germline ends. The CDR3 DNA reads TGCGCCAGCAGCCAAAGTCAGACAGGGAGGATGAGTGGTTCCTACGAGCAGTACTTC. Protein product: CASSQSQTGRMSGSYEQYF.

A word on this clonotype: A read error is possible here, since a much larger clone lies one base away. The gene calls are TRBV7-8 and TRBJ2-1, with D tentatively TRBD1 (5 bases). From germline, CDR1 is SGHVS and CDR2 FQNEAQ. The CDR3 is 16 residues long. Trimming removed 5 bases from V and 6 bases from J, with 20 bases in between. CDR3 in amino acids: CASSRRYPQRGNEQFF. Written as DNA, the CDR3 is TGTGCCAGCAGCCGAAGATACCCTCAAAGGGGCAATGAGCAGTTCTTC. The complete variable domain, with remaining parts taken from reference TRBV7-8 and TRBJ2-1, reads GAGVSQSPRYKVAKRGQDVALRCDPISGHVSLFWYQQALGQGPEFLTYFQNEAQLDKSGLPSDRFFAERPEGSVSTLKIQRTQQEDSAVYLCASSRRYPQRGNEQFFGPGTRLTVL.

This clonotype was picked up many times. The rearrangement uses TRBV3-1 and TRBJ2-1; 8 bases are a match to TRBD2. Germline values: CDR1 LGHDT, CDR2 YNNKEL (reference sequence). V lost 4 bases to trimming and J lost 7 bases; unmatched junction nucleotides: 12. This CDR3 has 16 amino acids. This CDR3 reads CASSPLTSGLRNEQFF. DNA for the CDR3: TGTGCCAGCAGCCCCCTCACTAGCGGTCTGAGGAATGAGCAGTTCTTC.

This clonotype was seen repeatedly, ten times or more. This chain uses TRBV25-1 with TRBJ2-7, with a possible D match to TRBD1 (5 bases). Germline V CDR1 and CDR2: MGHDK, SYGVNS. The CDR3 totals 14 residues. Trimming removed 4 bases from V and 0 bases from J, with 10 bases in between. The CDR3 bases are TGTGCCAGCAGTGTGGACATTATCTCCTACGAGCAGTACTTC. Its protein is CASSVDIISYEQYF.

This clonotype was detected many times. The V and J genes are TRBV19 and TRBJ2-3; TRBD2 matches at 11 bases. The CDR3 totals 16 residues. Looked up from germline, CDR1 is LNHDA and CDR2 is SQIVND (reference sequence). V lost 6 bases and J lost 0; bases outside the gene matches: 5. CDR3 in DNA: TGTGCCAGTAGCAGAGGACTAGCGGGCAGCACAGATACGCAGTATTTT. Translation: CASSRGLAGSTDTQYF.

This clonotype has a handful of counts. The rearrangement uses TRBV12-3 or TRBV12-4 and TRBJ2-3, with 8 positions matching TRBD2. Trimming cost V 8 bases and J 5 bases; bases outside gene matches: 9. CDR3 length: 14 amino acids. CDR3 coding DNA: TGTGCCAGCCGTAGCGGGGAGTTCATAGATACGCAGTATTTT. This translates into CASRSGEFIDTQYF.

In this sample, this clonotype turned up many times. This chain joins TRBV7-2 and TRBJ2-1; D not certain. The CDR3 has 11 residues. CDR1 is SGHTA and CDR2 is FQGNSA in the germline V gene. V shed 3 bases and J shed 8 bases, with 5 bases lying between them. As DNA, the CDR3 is TGTGCCAGCAGCTTTAGTCATGAGCAGTTCTTC. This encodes CASSFSHEQFF.

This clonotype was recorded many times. The CDR3 reads CSGGLGHNEQFF. CDR3 DNA sequence: TGCAGCGGGGGACTAGGGCACAATGAGCAGTTCTTC. The rearrangement uses TRBV29-1 and TRBJ2-1, with 8 bases aligning to TRBD2. J gave up 5 bases and V 7 bases, and 4 bases lay outside the gene matches. There are 12 residues in the CDR3. Germline V lookup: CDR1 SQVTM, CDR2 ANQGSEA.

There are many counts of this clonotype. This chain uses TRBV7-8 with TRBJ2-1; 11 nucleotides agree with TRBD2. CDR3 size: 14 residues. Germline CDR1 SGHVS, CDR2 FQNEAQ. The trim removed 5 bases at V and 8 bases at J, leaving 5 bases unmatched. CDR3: CASSPTSGKDEQFF. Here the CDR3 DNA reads TGTGCCAGCAGCCCGACTAGCGGGAAGGATGAGCAGTTCTTC. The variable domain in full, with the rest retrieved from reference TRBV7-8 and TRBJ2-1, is GAGVSQSPRYKVAKRGQDVALRCDPISGHVSLFWYQQALGQGPEFLTYFQNEAQLDKSGLPSDRFFAERPEGSVSTLKIQRTQQEDSAVYLCASSPTSGKDEQFFGPGTRLTVL.

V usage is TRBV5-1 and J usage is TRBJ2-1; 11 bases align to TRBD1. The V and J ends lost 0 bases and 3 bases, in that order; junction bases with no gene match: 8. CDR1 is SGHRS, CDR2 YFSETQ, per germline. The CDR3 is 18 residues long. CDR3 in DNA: TGCGCCAGCAGCTTGGCCCGATGGACAGGGGGCTACTACAATGAGCAGTTCTTC. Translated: CASSLARWTGGYYNEQFF. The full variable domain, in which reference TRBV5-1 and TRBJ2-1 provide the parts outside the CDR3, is KAGVTQTPRYLIKTRGQQVTLSCSPISGHRSVSWYQQTPGQGLQFLFEYFSETQRNKGNFPGRFSGRQFSNSRSEMNVSTLELGDSALYLCASSLARWTGGYYNEQFFGPGTRLTVL.

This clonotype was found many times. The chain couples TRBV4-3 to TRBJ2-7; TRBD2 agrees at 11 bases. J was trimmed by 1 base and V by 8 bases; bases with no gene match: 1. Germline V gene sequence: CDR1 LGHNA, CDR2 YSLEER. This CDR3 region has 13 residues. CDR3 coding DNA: TGCGCCAGCGCTAGCGGGAGGTCCTACGAGCAGTACTTC. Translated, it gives CASASGRSYEQYF.

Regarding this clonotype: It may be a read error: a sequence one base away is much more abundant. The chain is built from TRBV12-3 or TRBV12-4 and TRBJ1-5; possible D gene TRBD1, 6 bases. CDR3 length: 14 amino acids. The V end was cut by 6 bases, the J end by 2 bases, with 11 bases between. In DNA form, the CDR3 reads TGTGCCAGCAGCCACAGGGTTGGCAATCAGCCCCAGCATTTT. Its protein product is CASSHRVGNQPQHF.

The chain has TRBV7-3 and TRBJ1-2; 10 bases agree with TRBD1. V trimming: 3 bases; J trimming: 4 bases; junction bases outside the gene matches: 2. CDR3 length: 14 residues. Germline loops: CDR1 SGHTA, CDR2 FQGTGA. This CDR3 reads CASSLGQGIYGYTF. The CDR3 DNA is TGTGCCAGCAGCTTGGGACAGGGGATCTATGGCTACACCTTC.

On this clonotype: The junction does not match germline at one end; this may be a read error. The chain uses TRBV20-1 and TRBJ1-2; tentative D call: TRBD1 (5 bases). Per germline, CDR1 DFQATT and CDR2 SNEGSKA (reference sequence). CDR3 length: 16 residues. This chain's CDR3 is CCASTYSGLRDGGYTF. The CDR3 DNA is TGCTGTGCTAGCACATATTCGGGACTCAGGGACGGTGGCTACACCTTC.

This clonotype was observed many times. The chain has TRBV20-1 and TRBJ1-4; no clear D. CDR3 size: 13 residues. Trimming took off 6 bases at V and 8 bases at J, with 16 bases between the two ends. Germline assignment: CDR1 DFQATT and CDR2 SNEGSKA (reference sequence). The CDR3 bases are TGCAGTGCCCTAGGCAAGGCGGGGGAAAAACTGTTTTTT. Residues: CSALGKAGEKLFF.

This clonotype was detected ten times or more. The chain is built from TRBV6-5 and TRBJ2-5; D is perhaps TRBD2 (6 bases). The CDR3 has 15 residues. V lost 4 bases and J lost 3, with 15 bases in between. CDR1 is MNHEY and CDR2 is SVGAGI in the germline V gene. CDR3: CASSLGGDEKETQYF. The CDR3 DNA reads TGTGCCAGCAGTTTAGGAGGGGATGAAAAAGAGACCCAGTACTTC.

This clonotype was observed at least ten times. The CDR3 loop reads CASSPGLTNTGELFF. The CDR3 DNA is TGTGCCAGCAGCCCGGGACTAACGAACACCGGGGAGCTGTTTTTT. V is TRBV7-2 and J is TRBJ2-2, with 7 bases identical to TRBD2. V dropped 5 bases and J dropped 0; count of bases not matched to a gene: 3. Germline V gene lookup returns CDR1 SGHTA and CDR2 FQGNSA. The CDR3 has 15 amino acids.

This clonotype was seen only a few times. CDR3 nucleotide sequence: TGTGCCAGCAGCTTATGGGCGGGGGGGTACAATGAGCAGTTCTTC. Translated: CASSLWAGGYNEQFF. The gene calls are TRBV7-3 and TRBJ2-1; 9 bases map to TRBD2. The CDR3 runs 15 residues. Per the germline V gene, CDR1 is SGHTA and CDR2 is FQGTGA. V shed 2 bases, J shed 4 bases, and the junction held 3 bases outside the gene matches.

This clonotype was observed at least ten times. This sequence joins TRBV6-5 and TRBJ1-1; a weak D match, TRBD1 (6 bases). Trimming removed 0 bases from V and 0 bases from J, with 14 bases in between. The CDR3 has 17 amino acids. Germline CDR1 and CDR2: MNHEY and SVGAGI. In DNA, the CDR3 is TGTGCCAGCAGTTACTCGAGGCAGGGGAAGCTGAACACTGAAGCTTTCTTT. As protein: CASSYSRQGKLNTEAFF.

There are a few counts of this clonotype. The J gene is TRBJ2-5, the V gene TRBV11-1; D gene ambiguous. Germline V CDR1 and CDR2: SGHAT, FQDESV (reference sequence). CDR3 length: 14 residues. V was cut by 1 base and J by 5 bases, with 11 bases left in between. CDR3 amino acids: CASSLEASRETQYF. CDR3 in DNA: TGTGCCAGCAGCTTAGAGGCTTCGAGGGAGACCCAGTACTTC.

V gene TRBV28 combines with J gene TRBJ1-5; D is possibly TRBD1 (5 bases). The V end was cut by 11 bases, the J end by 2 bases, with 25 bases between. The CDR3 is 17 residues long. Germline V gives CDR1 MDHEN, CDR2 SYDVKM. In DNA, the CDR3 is TGTGCCGGGTCCCCTGCAGAGAGACAGTGGGGCAATCAGCCCCAGCATTTT. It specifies CAGSPAERQWGNQPQHF.

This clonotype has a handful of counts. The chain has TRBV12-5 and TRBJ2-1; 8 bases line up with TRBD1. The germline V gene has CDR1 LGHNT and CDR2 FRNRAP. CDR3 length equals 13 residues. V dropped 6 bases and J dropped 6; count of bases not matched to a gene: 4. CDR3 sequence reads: CASGVGTGNEQFF. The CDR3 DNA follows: TGTGCTAGTGGGGTCGGGACAGGCAATGAGCAGTTCTTC.